This T cell receptor (beta chain) is from a study of shared clonotypes between healthy human individuals. Repertoires were generated with immunoSEQ multiplex PCR, while TCRdb's copy carries only in-frame clones and drops some. The table includes around 700,000 clones, around 72% detected once. Germline assignment: CDR1 SGHRS and CDR2 YFSETQ. This CDR3 spans 14 amino acids. The ends lost 4 bases at V and 4 bases at J; junction bases unmatched: 5. Sequencing used memory CD4+ T cells sorted from blood. Stated subset: CD45RA-negative fraction. The source is a woman aged 30 to 39 in good health. V is TRBV5-1 and J is TRBJ1-2; 9 bases align to TRBD1. The DNA of the CDR3 is TGCGCCAGCAGCAATGGACAGGGGCGCTATGGCTACACCTTC. It specifies CASSNGQGRYGYTF.